The 12 T cell receptor beta chains below all came from one sample that was sequenced in a study of PD-1 blockade in mismatch repair-deficient tumors. The assay was immunoSEQ multiplex PCR, and TCRdb's table has in-frame clones only and misses some. This table has some 70,000 clones, around 73% appearing once. The starting material was peripheral blood, obtained 2 weeks after starting pembrolizumab. All receptors come from an adult with mismatch repair-deficient cancer.

The CDR3 loop reads CASSYGTGANTEAFF. For the CDR3, the DNA is TGTGCCAGCAGCTATGGGACAGGGGCGAACACTGAAGCTTTCTTT. This chain uses TRBV11-2 with TRBJ1-1, with 10 bases that match TRBD1. V gave up 4 bases and J gave up 1 base; unmatched junction bases: 3. Germline CDR1 reads SGHAT; CDR2 reads FQNNGV. The CDR3 has 15 amino acids.

The chain is built from TRBV5-4 and TRBJ2-5; maybe TRBD2 (5 bases). Trimming pared 0 bases from V and 5 bases from J, leaving 14 bases between. The V gene's germline CDR1 is SGHNT and CDR2 YYREEE (reference sequence). There are 15 residues in the CDR3. This CDR3 reads CASSLDLPSLETQYF. In DNA, the CDR3 is TGTGCCAGCAGCTTGGATCTTCCTAGCTTGGAGACCCAGTACTTC. Based on the CDR3 plus reference TRBV5-4 and TRBJ2-5, the full variable domain is ETGVTQSPTHLIKTRGQQVTLRCSSQSGHNTVSWYQQALGQGPQFIFQYYREEENGRGNFPPRFSGLQFPNYSSELNVNALELDDSALYLCASSLDLPSLETQYFGPGTRLLVL.

This chain joins TRBV30 and TRBJ2-5; 9 bases are a match to TRBD1. The J segment lost 5 bases and the V segment lost 5 bases, leaving 0 bases of the junction unmatched. This CDR3 has 11 residues. Germline V gene sequence: CDR1 GTSNPN, CDR2 SVGIG (reference sequence). CDR3 nucleotides: TGTGCCTGGGGACAGGGGGAGACCCAGTACTTC. Protein product: CAWGQGETQYF.

The rearrangement joins TRBV7-3 to TRBJ2-6, with 10 bases that match TRBD1. J lost 0 bases, V lost 4 bases, and 6 bases had no gene match. The CDR3 runs 18 residues. Germline V lookup: CDR1 SGHTA, CDR2 FQGTGA. The CDR3 DNA reads TGTGCCAGCAGCTCTGGGACAGGGGAATACTCTGGGGCCAACGTCCTGACTTTC. As protein: CASSSGTGEYSGANVLTF.

The V and J genes are TRBV7-2 and TRBJ2-2; no clear D. The length of the CDR3 is 16 residues. Germline CDR1 reads SGHTA; CDR2 reads FQGNSA. The ends were cut back, 1 base at V and 7 bases at J, with 16 bases in the middle. The CDR3 reads CASSLDQDRIDGELFF. DNA of the CDR3: TGTGCCAGCAGCTTAGACCAGGATCGAATTGACGGGGAGCTGTTTTTT.

The chain carries TRBV28 and TRBJ2-1; perhaps TRBD2 as D (5 bases). Germline V CDR1 and CDR2: MDHEN, SYDVKM. This CDR3 comprises 14 residues. Trimming took 4 bases from V and 2 from J, leaving 9 bases between them. CDR3 sequence (DNA): TGTGCCAGCAGTTCCGGGAATCCCTACAATGAGCAGTTCTTC. This gives the protein CASSSGNPYNEQFF.

With regard to this clone: A read error may account for a junction end that differs from germline. The J gene is TRBJ2-1, the V gene TRBV7-7, with TRBD2 matching 13 bases. The CDR3 runs to 14 residues. Germline lookup yields CDR1 SSHAT and CDR2 FNYEAQ (reference sequence). CDR3 protein: CASSLGLAGDEQFF. The CDR3 nucleotides are TGTGCTAGCAGCTTAGGACTAGCGGGAGACGAGCAGTTCTTC.

V is TRBV4-1 and J is TRBJ2-7, with D possibly TRBD2 on 6 matching bases. Germline V lookup: CDR1 MGHRA, CDR2 YSYEKL. The CDR3 length is 15 residues. V was trimmed by 0 bases and J by 4 bases, leaving 13 bases between them. This chain's CDR3 is CASSQDAEGRYEQYF. The DNA of the CDR3 is TGCGCCAGCAGCCAAGATGCCGAAGGGAGGTACGAGCAGTACTTC.

The V and J genes are TRBV28 and TRBJ2-1; no clear D gene. V shed 4 bases and J shed 0 bases, with 19 bases lying between them. Germline lookup yields CDR1 MDHEN and CDR2 SYDVKM. The CDR3 has 18 amino acids. CDR3: CASSWGYRRVSSYNEQFF. As DNA, the CDR3 is TGTGCCAGCAGTTGGGGTTATAGACGGGTTAGCTCCTACAATGAGCAGTTCTTC.

V and J are TRBV5-6 and TRBJ2-3; 15 positions agree with TRBD2. Losses at the gene ends were 3 bases for V and 8 bases for J; bases not matched to a gene: 10. The CDR3 totals 17 residues. Per germline, CDR1 SGHDT and CDR2 YYEEEE. CDR3 protein: CASSSRTSGRGRGTQYF. CDR3 bases: TGTGCCAGCAGCTCCAGGACTAGCGGGAGGGGAAGGGGTACGCAGTATTTT.

The chain recombines TRBV2 with TRBJ1-5, with D uncertain. Germline CDR1 and CDR2: SNHLY and FYNNEI. The germline V and J ends were trimmed by 4 bases and 4 bases, with 14 bases remaining between them. This CDR3 is 15 amino acids long. In nucleotides, the CDR3 is TGTGCCAGCAGTGTAAGGCCAGGCCTTAATCAGCCCCAGCATTTT. Translated, it gives CASSVRPGLNQPQHF. Using reference TRBV2 and TRBJ1-5 for the parts outside the CDR3, the full variable domain is EPEVTQTPSHQVTQMGQEVILRCVPISNHLYFYWYRQILGQKVEFLVSFYNNEISEKSEIFDDQFSVERPDGSNFTLKIRSTKLEDSAMYFCASSVRPGLNQPQHFGDGTRLSIL.

V gene TRBV2 combines with J gene TRBJ1-3; 12 bases agree with TRBD1. Germline CDR1 and CDR2: SNHLY and FYNNEI. The J segment lost 7 bases and the V segment lost 8 bases, leaving 9 bases of the junction unmatched. The CDR3 is 15 amino acids. Written as DNA, the CDR3 is TGTGCCAGCCGTGGGACAGGGGGCGGCAAGAACACCATATATTTT. Amino acid sequence: CASRGTGGGKNTIYF.